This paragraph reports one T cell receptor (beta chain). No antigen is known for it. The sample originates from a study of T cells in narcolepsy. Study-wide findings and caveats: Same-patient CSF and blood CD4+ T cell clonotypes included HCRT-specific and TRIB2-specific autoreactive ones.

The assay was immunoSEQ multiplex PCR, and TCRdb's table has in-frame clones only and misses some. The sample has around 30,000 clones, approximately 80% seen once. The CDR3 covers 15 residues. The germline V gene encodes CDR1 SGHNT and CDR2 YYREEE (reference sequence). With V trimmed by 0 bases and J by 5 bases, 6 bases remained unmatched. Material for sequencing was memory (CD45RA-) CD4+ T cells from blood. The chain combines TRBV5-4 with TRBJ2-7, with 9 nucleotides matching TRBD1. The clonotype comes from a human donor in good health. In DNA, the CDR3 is TGTGCCAGCAGCTTGGGGGGGACAGGGATCGACGAGCAGTACTTC. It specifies CASSLGGTGIDEQYF.